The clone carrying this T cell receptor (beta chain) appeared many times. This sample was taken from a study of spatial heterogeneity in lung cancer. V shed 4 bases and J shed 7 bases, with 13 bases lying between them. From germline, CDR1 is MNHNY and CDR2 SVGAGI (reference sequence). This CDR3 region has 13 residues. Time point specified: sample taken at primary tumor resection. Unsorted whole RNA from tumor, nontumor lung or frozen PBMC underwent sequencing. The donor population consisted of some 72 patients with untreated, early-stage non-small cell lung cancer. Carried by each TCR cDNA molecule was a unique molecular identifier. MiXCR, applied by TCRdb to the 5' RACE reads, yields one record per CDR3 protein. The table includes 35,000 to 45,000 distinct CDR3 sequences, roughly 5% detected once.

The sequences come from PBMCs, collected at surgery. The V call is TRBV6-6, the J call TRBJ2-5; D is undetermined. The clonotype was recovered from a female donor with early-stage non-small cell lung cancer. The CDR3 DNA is TGTGCCAGCAGTTCTTCAGGAATCGGGACCCAGTACTTC. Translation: CASSSSGIGTQYF.